The clone carrying this T cell receptor beta chain was counted a few times. These data belong to a study of human T cells and chemical hapten exposure. The junction had 0 bases not matched to a gene; V was cut back by 4 bases and J by 5 bases. Germline V gene lookup returns CDR1 SQVTM and CDR2 ANQGSEA. This CDR3 is 12 amino acids long. The sample's time point: patch test 3, about 24 weeks after DPC sensitization. Treatment of the sample: therapeutic diphenylcyclopropenone sensitization with weekly scalp DPC. TCRdb re-derived calls from the RACE reads in MiXCR, one entry per CDR3 protein. In the table there are fewer than 200,000 distinct CDR3 sequences, 28% of which are singletons.

The chain couples TRBV29-1 to TRBJ2-1; 9 nucleotides agree with TRBD1. The TCR was taken from a woman under 30 with alopecia areata. Some clones in this sample may be carry-over from other donors' samples. Sequences were derived from whole blood, sampled in connection with sensitization to the hapten diphenylcyclopropenone (DPC). The DNA of the CDR3 is TGCAGCGTTGGGGACAGGGACAATGAGCAGTTCTTC. This sequence encodes CSVGDRDNEQFF.